This T cell receptor beta chain was observed in a study of CD8+ T cells in alopecia areata (dated by TCRdb to the late 2010s). Context from the whole study: The treated patients, all with moderate-to-severe alopecia areata, were enrolled in an open-label pilot trial of oral tofacitinib given at 5 to 10 mg twice daily. Patients received tofacitinib for 6 to 18 months and were then followed off drug for 6 months to check for delayed response and recurrence. In both human patients and the C3H/HeJ mouse model, the study applied high-throughput TCRbeta sequencing to look at T cell clonal expansion in alopecia areata. Scalp tissue and sorted CD4+ and CD8+ peripheral blood T cells from patchy and totalis/universalis alopecia areata patients and from healthy controls were covered by human TCRbeta sequencing. Biopsies were taken from tofacitinib-treated patients at baseline and again at 4 and 24 weeks into treatment, and several of those patients also had a later scalp biopsy. Clonality in the scalp was compared among normal scalp (n=4), patchy alopecia areata scalp (n=8), and alopecia totalis/universalis scalp (n=8). RNA was obtained with the PAXgene miRNA kit for fixed scalp, the miRNeasy kit for PBMCs, and the RNeasy kit for mouse skin. immunoSEQ multiplex PCR using 35 Vbeta forward primers and 13 Jbeta reverse primers was used to amplify TCRbeta CDR3 regions. General findings and caveats noted by the study authors: Shared TCR sequences between patients were less evident than in mice, which may be partly attributable to HLA diversity in the patient population. Higher clonality and more expanded CD8+ clones were observed in lesional scalp than in normal scalp, particularly in alopecia totalis/universalis, a finding suggestive of antigenic drive. Scalp TCR repertoire analysis is complicated because resident alphabeta T cells in normal human skin are also sequenced, whereas mouse skin is dominated by gammadelta T cells.

Reading the label with the study, this specimen's time point is: baseline before oral tofacitinib. Peripheral blood and lesional scalp punch biopsies were obtained from patients with alopecia areata. PBMCs were isolated by density centrifugation and stained for CD3, CD4 and CD8, after which CD4+ and CD8+ T cells were sorted on a FACSAria. The CDR3 spans 14 residues, from the cysteine through the phenylalanine. Just CDR3 DNA is preserved here, 42 bases in frame from base 1. After removal of 6 bases from V and 3 bases from J, the junction retains 5 bases not matched to a gene. CDR1 and CDR2, per the germline V gene, are MDHEN and SYDVKM. This clone was detected a few times. Its recognized antigen is unknown. No base quality values were provided; no much bigger clone lies one nucleotide off. The library was prepared using the immunoSEQ multiplex PCR assay. RNA was extracted from all samples and reverse transcribed into cDNA as template for TCR sequencing. SuperScript III was used for first-strand cDNA synthesis, primed with a 2:1 mix of oligo-dT and random hexamers. A synthetic immune receptor repertoire was used to measure amplification bias, and any remaining bias was corrected computationally. The study's own analysis went as follows. Raw reads were preprocessed to remove errors, and CDR3 was defined by IMGT conventions from the conserved cysteine to phenylalanine. To get clonality, Shannon entropy was normalized by log2 of the number of productive unique TCRs and the result was subtracted from 1. Scalp TCRbeta sequences were cross-referenced with sorted blood CD4 and CD8 repertoires so that the CD4 or CD8 identity of scalp clones could be inferred. This is the immuneACCESS table as TCRdb keeps it, with only in-frame sequences that have V and J called. A part of the clones is gone; compared with another copy, unresolved V genes explain less than half, and the rest is unexplained. V and J calls and clone size are given by that table; D and trimming were obtained from the DNA. The sample table contains 140,000 to 150,000 clones; only one count was recorded for 51% of them. The leading ten clones occupy roughly 0.9% of the sample.

This chain is built from TRBV28 and TRBJ1-3, with 7 bases in between that match TRBD1. Source: CD4+ T cells sorted from blood, taken at week 0. This receptor was taken from a human donor with alopecia areata. This receptor carries the CDR3 CASRQGRFGNTIYF. The bases are TGTGCCAGCAGACAGGGGAGGTTTGGAAACACCATATATTTT.